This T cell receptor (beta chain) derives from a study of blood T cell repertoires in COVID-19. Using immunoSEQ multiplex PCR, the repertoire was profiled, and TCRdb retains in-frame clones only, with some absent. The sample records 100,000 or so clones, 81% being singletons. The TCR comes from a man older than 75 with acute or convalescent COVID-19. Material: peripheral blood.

CDR3 region: CASSFLSTGGNTGELFF. The CDR3 DNA reads as TGTGCCAGCAGCTTTTTAAGCACAGGGGGTAACACCGGGGAGCTGTTTTTT. This chain connects TRBV7-9 to TRBJ2-2; 8 nucleotides match TRBD1. The CDR3 loop spans 17 amino acids. Per germline, CDR1 SEHNR and CDR2 FQNEAQ (reference sequence). Trimming at V came to 3 bases and at J to 2 bases, leaving 8 bases not matched to a gene.